Included here is one TCR beta chain sequence, with context. The target antigen is unknown. This entry belongs to a study of T cell repertoires in cytomegalovirus infection. Study-wide context: Indications of both CMV infection and matching HLA type were provided by public TCR beta signatures.

Trimming took off 1 base at V and 6 bases at J, with 7 bases between the two ends. Per the germline V gene, CDR1 is LNHDA and CDR2 is SQIVND (reference sequence). This CDR3 has 12 residues. Study-level points and caveats: HLA-C-restricted CMV clonotypes gave the most frequent clonotype in two of eight donors. Cumulative frequency of public TCR beta families picked out carriers of CMV plus the relevant HLA.

TCRdb passed the reads through MiXCR, listing each CDR3 protein once. The sample yields hundreds of thousands of distinct CDR3 sequences, roughly a third seen once. The sample was PBMCs. The V and J genes are TRBV19 and TRBJ2-7, with D possibly TRBD2 on 5 matching bases. The clonotype originates from a human donor in good health (CMV status not recorded). Some clones in this sample may be carry-over from other donors' samples. The CDR3 is CASSIAGSEQYF. The DNA of the CDR3 is TGTGCCAGTAGTATAGCGGGGAGCGAGCAGTACTTC. Drawing the rest from reference TRBV19 and TRBJ2-7, the complete variable domain is DGGITQSPKYLFRKEGQNVTLSCEQNLNHDAMYWYRQDPGQGLRLIYYSQIVNDFQKGDIAEGYSVSREKKESFPLTVTSAQKNPTAFYLCASSIAGSEQYFGPGTRLTVT.